These 29 T cell receptor beta chains originate from one sample sequenced in a study of CD8+ T cells in alopecia areata (dated by TCRdb to 2016 to 2018). The library was prepared using the immunoSEQ multiplex PCR assay. To provide template for TCR sequencing, every sample had RNA extracted and reverse transcribed into cDNA. TCRdb provides this immuneACCESS table in a form limited to in-frame rearrangements. Some clones are lacking; in checked studies, under half of them reflect an unresolved V gene, and why the rest are absent is not known. The sample records roughly 60,000 clones, 44% of which are singletons. The ten top clones hold around 54% of the sample. The specimen was NKG2D-low CD8+ T cells sorted from blood. The cell subset or site label for this specimen denotes: sorted CD8+ NKG2D-low blood T cells. The receptors stem from a human donor with alopecia areata.

The chain combines TRBV2 with TRBJ1-4, with TRBD1 identical over 7 bases. The ends lost 3 bases at V and 6 bases at J; junction bases unmatched: 7. Per the germline V gene, CDR1 is SNHLY and CDR2 is FYNNEI. The CDR3 length is 15 residues. CDR3 nucleotide sequence: TGTGCCAGCAGTGACGGGTACGGGACAGATGAAAAACTGTTTTTT. This encodes CASSDGYGTDEKLFF.

With respect to this clone: At one end the junction does not follow the germline gene, possibly because of a read error. This chain connects TRBV29-1 to TRBJ1-2; tentative D call: TRBD1 (5 bases). In germline, CDR1 is SQVTM, CDR2 ANQGSEA. This CDR3 contains 10 residues. The CDR3 here is CSVFSGLLVF. The CDR3 bases are TGCAGCGTTTTTTCGGGACTGTTAGTCTTC.

The genes are TRBV5-1 and TRBJ2-7, with unresolved D. Trimming removed 1 base from V and 4 bases from J, with 15 bases in between. Germline CDR1 SGHRS, CDR2 YFSETQ. The CDR3 runs to 15 residues. The CDR3: CASSLNSGQIYEQYF. The CDR3 nucleotides read TGCGCCAGCAGCTTGAATAGTGGGCAGATTTACGAGCAGTACTTC.

A few counts support this clone. V is TRBV29-1 and J is TRBJ2-7; no firm D call. Per the germline V gene, CDR1 is SQVTM and CDR2 is ANQGSEA. V dropped 7 bases and J dropped 2 bases, with 9 bases sitting between them. This CDR3 spans 11 amino acids. The CDR3 DNA follows: TGCAGCGGTGGCGCTACCTACGAGCAGTACTTC. Protein: CSGGATYEQYF.

This clone has more than one count but fewer than ten. The chain employs TRBV7-9 and TRBJ2-1; D is ambiguous. V lost 5 bases and J lost 0, with 11 bases in between. CDR1 and CDR2 (germline): SEHNR, FQNEAQ (reference sequence). The CDR3 loop spans 15 amino acids. CDR3 coding DNA: TGTGCCAGCAGCCATAGCAGCCGCTCCTACAATGAGCAGTTCTTC. This translates into CASSHSSRSYNEQFF.

Only one count was recorded for this clone. The chain uses TRBV7-9 and TRBJ2-7; D is tentatively TRBD1 or TRBD2 (5 bases each). Trimming cost V 5 bases and J 2 bases, with 13 bases left between them. The CDR3 totals 14 residues. CDR1 and CDR2 from the germline V gene are SEHNR and FQNEAQ (reference sequence). CDR3 residues: CASSPGTDTYEQYF. For the CDR3, the DNA is TGTGCCAGCAGCCCCGGGACGGATACCTACGAGCAGTACTTC.

The chain recombines TRBV4-2 with TRBJ2-3, with D tentatively TRBD1 (6 bases). CDR1 is LGHNA, CDR2 YNFKEQ, per germline. This CDR3 has 16 amino acids. Trimming left V 0 bases short and J 4 bases short, with 14 bases between. The CDR3 loop reads CASSQDTRGTADTQYF. The CDR3 nucleotides read TGTGCCAGCAGCCAAGATACCAGGGGCACAGCAGATACGCAGTATTTT.

This clone appeared a few times. J is TRBJ2-1 and V is TRBV7-9; the D gene could be TRBD1 or TRBD2 (6 bases each). The length of the CDR3 is 17 residues. Germline V lookup: CDR1 SEHNR, CDR2 FQNEAQ (reference sequence). Trimming took off 5 bases at V and 0 bases at J, with 17 bases between the two ends. CDR3 bases: TGTGCCAGCAGCCCCTTAGGGGGGACGAGCTCCTACAATGAGCAGTTCTTC. Translating gives CASSPLGGTSSYNEQFF.

This sequence joins TRBV27 and TRBJ2-7; weak D call: TRBD2 (5 bases). Trimming stripped 2 bases from V and 5 bases from J, with 13 bases between. The CDR3 contains 14 residues. The germline CDR1 and CDR2 sequences are MNHEY and SMNVEV (reference sequence). In nucleotides, the CDR3 is TGTGCCAGCAGTTTACGGTTCGAGGGCCACGAGCAGTACTTC. Its translation is CASSLRFEGHEQYF.

The J gene is TRBJ2-7, the V gene TRBV2; D ambiguous. V shed 7 bases and J shed 7 bases, with 20 bases lying between them. This CDR3 contains 14 residues. The germline gives CDR1 SNHLY, CDR2 FYNNEI. CDR3 DNA: TGTGCCAGCAAGACGCCCCTAGGCCCTGGGGAGCAGTACTTC. Protein sequence: CASKTPLGPGEQYF. Looking up the rest from reference TRBV2 and TRBJ2-7 gives the full variable domain: EPEVTQTPSHQVTQMGQEVILRCVPISNHLYFYWYRQILGQKVEFLVSFYNNEISEKSEIFDDQFSVERPDGSNFTLKIRSTKLEDSAMYFCASKTPLGPGEQYFGPGTRLTVT.

The chain recombines TRBV14 with TRBJ2-5, with D uncertain. Germline CDR1 SGHDN, CDR2 FVKESK. V lost 0 bases, J lost 0 bases, and 8 bases lay in between. This CDR3 contains 15 residues. CDR3 DNA sequence: TGTGCCAGCAGCCAAGACGGACCGAACCAAGAGACCCAGTACTTC. Translating gives CASSQDGPNQETQYF.

This clone occurred a few times. The V call is TRBV7-9, the J call TRBJ2-3, with D unclear. The CDR3 is 13 amino acids. Trimming shortened V by 4 bases and J by 2 bases, and 7 bases separated the two germline ends. CDR1 is SEHNR and CDR2 is FQNEAQ in the germline V gene (reference sequence). Here the CDR3 reads CASSSWTTDTQYF. CDR3 DNA: TGTGCCAGCAGCTCCTGGACCACAGATACGCAGTATTTT.

The chain has TRBV7-2 and TRBJ2-4; 8 bases match TRBD1. Germline CDR1 and CDR2: SGHTA and FQGNSA. The CDR3 length is 15 residues. V trimming: 4 bases; J trimming: 8 bases; junction bases outside the gene matches: 10. The CDR3: CASSSRQGSIDIQYF. CDR3 DNA sequence: TGTGCCAGCAGCTCCAGACAGGGGAGTATAGACATTCAGTACTTC.

This chain joins TRBV6-6 and TRBJ2-5; no definite D call. The V end lost 2 bases, the J end lost 1 base, and 5 bases lay between the germline ends. Germline CDR1 MNHNY, CDR2 SVGAGI (reference sequence). This CDR3 contains 13 residues. CDR3 sequence reads: CASSYLPQETQYF. CDR3 bases: TGTGCCAGCAGTTACCTCCCCCAAGAGACCCAGTACTTC.

V and J are TRBV29-1 and TRBJ2-1; no clear D gene. The CDR3 is made up of 15 amino acids. Germline CDR1 is SQVTM and CDR2 is ANQGSEA. The V end lost 2 bases, the J end lost 4 bases, and 15 bases lay between the germline ends. This CDR3 reads CSVEPVGWLYNEQFF. The CDR3 region has the DNA TGCAGCGTTGAACCCGTGGGGTGGCTTTACAATGAGCAGTTCTTC.

Only a few counts were recorded for this clone. This sequence joins TRBV7-9 and TRBJ1-2, with 7 bases aligning to TRBD1. Unmatched junction bases numbered 1, after V lost 4 bases and J lost 2 bases. Looked up from germline, CDR1 is SEHNR and CDR2 is FQNEAQ (reference sequence). This CDR3 is 13 amino acids long. In DNA, the CDR3 is TGTGCCAGCAGCTCGACAGGGAACTATGGCTACACCTTC. The encoded protein is CASSSTGNYGYTF. The variable domain in full, with the rest retrieved from reference TRBV7-9 and TRBJ1-2, is DTGVSQNPRHKITKRGQNVTFRCDPISEHNRLYWYRQTLGQGPEFLTYFQNEAQLEKSRLLSDRFSAERPKGSFSTLEIQRTEQGDSAMYLCASSSTGNYGYTFGSGTRLTVV.

V and J are TRBV29-1 and TRBJ1-1, with D perhaps TRBD1 (5 bases). The germline V gene encodes CDR1 SQVTM and CDR2 ANQGSEA. The V end lost 4 bases, the J end lost 5 bases, and 14 bases lay between the germline ends. The CDR3 is made up of 13 amino acids. As DNA, the CDR3 is TGCAGCGTTGCTCGGGGCCAAACGACTGAAGCTTTCTTT. This encodes CSVARGQTTEAFF.

This clone was detected a few times. The chain links TRBV7-2 to TRBJ2-5; D not certain. Trimming removed 1 base from V and 1 base from J, with 13 bases in between. Germline V gene data show CDR1 as SGHTA and CDR2 as FQGNSA. The CDR3 totals 16 residues. CDR3 in amino acids: CASSLVSQTSQETQYF. The CDR3 DNA follows: TGTGCCAGCAGCTTAGTGTCACAGACCAGCCAAGAGACCCAGTACTTC.

V gene TRBV7-9 combines with J gene TRBJ2-3; D is ambiguous. The CDR3 is 15 residues long. The V gene lost 5 bases and the J gene lost 0 bases, with 12 bases spanning the gap. Per the germline V gene, CDR1 is SEHNR and CDR2 is FQNEAQ (reference sequence). The CDR3 here is CASSVAGSSTDTQYF. The CDR3 DNA reads TGTGCCAGCAGCGTGGCCGGGTCTAGCACAGATACGCAGTATTTT.

This clone has more than one count but fewer than ten. The chain combines TRBV7-8 with TRBJ2-3, with D perhaps matching TRBD2 (6 bases). The CDR3 covers 15 residues. Per the germline V gene, CDR1 is SGHVS and CDR2 is FQNEAQ. V lost 4 bases to trimming and J lost 5 bases, with 16 bases between them. CDR3 residues: CASSSRGAGKDTQYF. In nucleotides, the CDR3 is TGTGCCAGCAGCTCCCGCGGGGCGGGAAAAGATACGCAGTATTTT.

This clone is a singleton in its sample. The V call is TRBV27, the J call TRBJ2-4; D remains ambiguous. Germline-derived CDR1 and CDR2 are MNHEY and SMNVEV (reference sequence). Trimming took 6 bases from V and 0 from J, leaving 9 bases between them. The CDR3 contains 14 residues. The CDR3: CASSDLLAKNIQYF. In nucleotides, the CDR3 is TGTGCCAGCAGCGACCTACTAGCCAAAAACATTCAGTACTTC.

The chain uses TRBV5-6 and TRBJ2-7, with a possible D match to TRBD2 (6 bases). In germline, CDR1 is SGHDT, CDR2 YYEEEE. CDR3 length: 15 amino acids. V lost 2 bases, J lost 0 bases, and 12 bases lay in between. CDR3 coding DNA: TGTGCCAGCAGCTTCCGGGACTTTGGCTCCTACGAGCAGTACTTC. Its translation is CASSFRDFGSYEQYF.

The V gene is TRBV4-1, the J gene TRBJ1-3; D remains unclear. The V end was cut by 1 base, the J end by 0 bases, with 10 bases between. The CDR3 is made up of 16 amino acids. CDR1 is MGHRA and CDR2 is YSYEKL in the germline V gene. The CDR3 is CASSQVQRSSGNTIYF. The CDR3 DNA follows: TGCGCCAGCAGCCAAGTTCAGCGGAGCTCTGGAAACACCATATATTTT.

This clone showed up just once. The V gene is TRBV6-5, the J gene TRBJ1-4; D not resolved. V was cut by 2 bases and J by 1 base, with 5 bases left in between. The CDR3 length is 14 residues. Germline loops: CDR1 MNHEY, CDR2 SVGAGI. The CDR3 coding sequence is TGTGCCAGCAGTTACGAGAGAACTAATGAAAAACTGTTTTTT. Amino acid sequence: CASSYERTNEKLFF.

V and J are TRBV9 and TRBJ2-7; D is unresolved. Germline lookup yields CDR1 SGDLS and CDR2 YYNGEE. V lost 3 bases to trimming and J lost 0 bases, with 7 bases between them. CDR3 length equals 13 residues. The CDR3 is CASSASSSYEQYF. The DNA for the CDR3 is TGTGCCAGCAGCGCATCGAGCTCCTACGAGCAGTACTTC.

This chain connects TRBV29-1 to TRBJ2-2; unclear D gene. This CDR3 region has 13 residues. CDR1 SQVTM and CDR2 ANQGSEA come from the germline V gene. With 4 bases removed from V and 3 bases from J, the gap between germline ends came to 9 bases. CDR3 residues: CSVVVGDTGELFF. The CDR3 bases are TGCAGCGTTGTTGTGGGCGACACCGGGGAGCTGTTTTTT.

This chain uses TRBV14 with TRBJ2-7; unclear D gene. Trimming stripped 2 bases from V and 7 bases from J, with 18 bases between. CDR1 is SGHDN and CDR2 is FVKESK in the germline V gene. The CDR3 is 15 amino acids. The CDR3 region has the DNA TGTGCCAGCAGCCAACGTTCCAGGCGAAACGGGGAGCAGTACTTC. Protein: CASSQRSRRNGEQYF.

The gene calls are TRBV6-5 and TRBJ1-1; D gene unclear. The CDR3 has 13 residues. Germline V CDR1 and CDR2: MNHEY, SVGAGI. V lost 2 bases and J 1 base, leaving 5 bases between the germline ends. CDR3 protein: CASSYTRNTEAFF. DNA of the CDR3: TGTGCCAGCAGTTACACGAGGAACACTGAAGCTTTCTTT.

CDR3 in amino acids: CSLRSGTGGVGSYEQYF. As DNA, the CDR3 is TGCAGCCTCCGGTCCGGGACAGGGGGCGTGGGGTCCTACGAGCAGTACTTC. The chain recombines TRBV29-1 with TRBJ2-7; TRBD1 matches 12 bases. The ends lost 8 bases at V and 1 base at J; junction bases unmatched: 15. The CDR3 spans 17 residues. Germline lookup yields CDR1 SQVTM and CDR2 ANQGSEA.